The present entry profiles one TCR beta chain with its context. Its antigen remains unknown. Random hexamers primed reverse transcription of 0.5 to 1 ug RNA. TCRdb itself ran the immunoSEQ multiplex PCR reads through MiXCR, one entry per CDR3 protein. This table holds 150,000 to 200,000 distinct CDR3 sequences, approximately 94% found once. The entry originates in a study of CD8 T cells in Susac syndrome. The study, taken as a whole, reports: The CD4+ T cell repertoires, which came from Susac syndrome patients, showed no sign of clonal expansion.

The CDR3 covers 17 residues. The junction had 10 bases not matched to a gene; V was cut back by 3 bases and J by 6 bases. Germline V lookup: CDR1 SGHRS, CDR2 YFSETQ. This receptor was obtained from a human donor with Susac syndrome. The sequenced sample consisted of CD4+ T cells from PBMCs. The V and J genes are TRBV5-1 and TRBJ2-5; 14 nucleotides agree with TRBD2. DNA of the CDR3: TGCGCCAGCAGCTCGAGGACTAGCGGGGGGCCGGGGCAGACCCAGTACTTC. The encoded protein is CASSSRTSGGPGQTQYF. Drawing the rest from reference TRBV5-1 and TRBJ2-5, the complete variable domain is KAGVTQTPRYLIKTRGQQVTLSCSPISGHRSVSWYQQTPGQGLQFLFEYFSETQRNKGNFPGRFSGRQFSNSRSEMNVSTLELGDSALYLCASSSRTSGGPGQTQYFGPGTRLLVL.